The 22 T cell receptor beta chains given below trace back to one sample, sequenced in a study of CD8 T cells in Susac syndrome (dated by TCRdb to between 2017 and 2020). The library was generated by the immunoSEQ multiplex PCR assay. RNA was extracted with the RNeasy kit and about 0.5 to 1 ug was reverse transcribed using random hexamers. TCRdb redid the processing of the public reads, applying fastp at Q25 and MiXCR, and retained in-frame beta chains. For every CDR3 protein sequence, its rows merge into one entry that carries the most common genes and DNA. The sample table contains 250,000 or so distinct CDR3 sequences; only one count was recorded for 93% of them. The top ten constitute around 0.07% of the sample. The sequenced sample consisted of CD4+ T cells from PBMCs. The receptors here all came from a human donor with multiple sclerosis.

The J gene is TRBJ1-1, the V gene TRBV20-1; TRBD1 matches at 8 bases. Germline CDR1 and CDR2: DFQATT and SNEGSKA (reference sequence). The CDR3 covers 15 residues. V was pared by 5 bases and J by 2 bases, with 10 bases of the junction left unmatched. The CDR3 loop is CSAQNRDRTNTEAFF. CDR3 sequence (DNA): TGCAGTGCTCAAAATCGGGACAGGACTAACACTGAAGCTTTCTTT.

This clonotype came up once. The chain couples TRBV18 to TRBJ1-2, with 8 bases fitting TRBD1. The CDR3 runs to 13 residues. The junction had 2 bases not matched to a gene; V was cut back by 2 bases and J by 6 bases. Germline lookup yields CDR1 KGHSH and CDR2 LQKENI. The CDR3 here is CASSPNRGDGYTF. CDR3 coding DNA: TGTGCCAGCTCACCAAACAGGGGGGATGGCTACACCTTC.

Worth noting for this clonotype: The junction departs from the called germline gene at one end, perhaps through a read error. The chain recombines TRBV30 with TRBJ1-1; a possible D gene is TRBD1 (5 bases). This CDR3 spans 12 amino acids. Germline V gene lookup returns CDR1 GTSNPN and CDR2 SVGIG (reference sequence). The CDR3 nucleotides are TGTGCCCGGAGCAGGGTGACCACTGAAGCTTTCTTT. Encoded protein: CARSRVTTEAFF. Looking up the rest from reference TRBV30 and TRBJ1-1 gives the full variable domain: SQTIHQWPATLVQPVGSPLSLECTVEGTSNPNLYWYRQAAGRGLQLLFYSVGIGQISSEVPQNLSASRPQDRQFILSSKKLLLSDSGFYLCARSRVTTEAFFGQGTRLTVV.

The V call is TRBV5-1, the J call TRBJ1-6, with TRBD1 matching over 7 bases. V shed 0 bases and J 6 bases; nucleotides not matched to a gene: 6. The CDR3 is made up of 16 amino acids. Germline values: CDR1 SGHRS, CDR2 YFSETQ. The CDR3: CASSLEGAGGNSPLHF. DNA of the CDR3: TGCGCCAGCAGCTTGGAGGGGGCTGGGGGTAATTCACCCCTCCACTTT.

The V and J genes are TRBV15 and TRBJ1-1; no reliable D call. V was cut by 5 bases and J by 3 bases, with 13 bases left in between. The CDR3 totals 14 residues. Germline CDR1 reads LNHNV; CDR2 reads YYDKDF (reference sequence). The CDR3 here is CATSGREGDTEAFF. The CDR3 nucleotides are TGTGCCACCAGCGGACGGGAGGGCGACACTGAAGCTTTCTTT.

This chain's CDR3 is CASSQGRINTEAFF. Here the CDR3 DNA reads TGTGCCAGCAGTCAGGGCCGCATCAACACTGAAGCTTTCTTT. The V and J genes are TRBV6-1 and TRBJ1-1, with TRBD1 as a possible D gene (5 bases). Trimming pared 5 bases from V and 2 bases from J, leaving 12 bases between. This CDR3 contains 14 residues. Germline V gene sequence: CDR1 MNHNS, CDR2 SASEGT.

This chain connects TRBV29-1 to TRBJ2-3; D perhaps matches TRBD1 (6 bases). V was cut by 4 bases and J by 1 base, with 6 bases left in between. Germline V CDR1 and CDR2: SQVTM, ANQGSEA. The length of the CDR3 is 12 residues. Here the CDR3 DNA reads TGCAGCGTTGCAGGGGGCACAGATACGCAGTATTTT. Its protein is CSVAGGTDTQYF.

The J gene is TRBJ2-1, the V gene TRBV20-1; 12 bases are a match to TRBD2. The J segment lost 4 bases and the V segment lost 7 bases, leaving 8 bases of the junction unmatched. Germline V lookup: CDR1 DFQATT, CDR2 SNEGSKA (reference sequence). This CDR3 is 15 amino acids long. Here the CDR3 DNA reads TGCAGTGGCCGACTAGCGGGAGCCGGATACAATGAGCAGTTCTTC. This gives the protein CSGRLAGAGYNEQFF.

This clonotype was observed a single time. CDR3 protein: CASSLGSRSWGYTF. The CDR3 nucleotides are TGTGCCAGCAGCTTAGGTTCCAGATCGTGGGGCTACACCTTC. The J gene is TRBJ1-2, the V gene TRBV11-3; D gene ambiguous. CDR1 and CDR2 (germline): SGHNT, YENEEA. With 1 base removed from V and 8 bases from J, the gap between germline ends came to 14 bases. The CDR3 has 14 amino acids.

J is TRBJ1-6 and V is TRBV20-1; 8 bases line up with TRBD1. The CDR3 has 13 residues. Germline CDR1 and CDR2: DFQATT and SNEGSKA (reference sequence). The CDR3 protein is CSARTGSNSPLHF. CDR3 sequence (DNA): TGCAGCGCCCGGACAGGGTCAAATTCACCCCTCCACTTT.

The chain has TRBV15 and TRBJ2-1; D possibly matches TRBD1 or TRBD2 (6 bases each). Trimming removed 1 base from V and 6 bases from J, with 13 bases in between. The germline V gene has CDR1 LNHNV and CDR2 YYDKDF (reference sequence). CDR3 length equals 15 residues. As DNA, the CDR3 is TGTGCCACCAGCAGAGCGGGGGCCCCGCCCAATGAGCAGTTCTTC. Its translation: CATSRAGAPPNEQFF.

V usage is TRBV7-2 and J usage is TRBJ1-2, with 10 bases fitting TRBD1. There are 14 residues in the CDR3. V was clipped by 2 bases and J by 8 bases; unmatched bases: 5. Germline V gives CDR1 SGHTA, CDR2 FQGNSA. The CDR3 is CASSLRQGASGYTF. CDR3 nucleotides: TGTGCCAGCAGCTTACGACAGGGGGCTTCGGGCTACACCTTC.

V gene TRBV20-1 combines with J gene TRBJ1-5; the match to TRBD1 covers 9 bases. The V gene end was trimmed by 5 bases and the J gene end by 1 base; junction bases not matched to a gene: 12. This CDR3 contains 17 residues. Germline CDR1 and CDR2: DFQATT and SNEGSKA (reference sequence). The CDR3 DNA reads TGCAGTGCTGGACAGGGGCCCCCTGTTTTAAGCAATCAGCCCCAGCATTTT. Translating it yields CSAGQGPPVLSNQPQHF.

This chain links TRBV20-1 with TRBJ2-3; 10 positions agree with TRBD2. Germline V gives CDR1 DFQATT, CDR2 SNEGSKA (reference sequence). Germline trimming cut 6 bases from V and 0 bases from J; bases unmatched to any gene: 6. The CDR3 is 15 amino acids. CDR3 DNA sequence: TGCAGTGCCGGTATACTAGCGGGGAGCACAGATACGCAGTATTTT. As protein: CSAGILAGSTDTQYF.

The genes are TRBV11-1 and TRBJ2-7, with 8 nucleotides matching TRBD1. Looked up from germline, CDR1 is SGHAT and CDR2 is FQDESV (reference sequence). The CDR3 extends over 16 amino acids. V shed 5 bases and J 3 bases; nucleotides not matched to a gene: 12. CDR3 DNA sequence: TGTGCCAGCAGCAAGACGGGGGCAGGGGGCCTCTACGAGCAGTACTTC. Protein sequence: CASSKTGAGGLYEQYF.

V and J are TRBV29-1 and TRBJ2-7; 7 bases align to TRBD1. The CDR3 has 13 residues. The germline gives CDR1 SQVTM, CDR2 ANQGSEA. Trimming took 4 bases from V and 3 from J; bases not matched to a gene: 6. The CDR3 loop reads CSVGGRDSYEQYV. CDR3 DNA: TGCAGCGTTGGGGGCCGGGACAGCTACGAGCAGTACGTC.

The V and J genes are TRBV30 and TRBJ2-6; 14 bases line up with TRBD2. Germline assignment: CDR1 GTSNPN and CDR2 SVGIG (reference sequence). The CDR3 consists of 17 residues. The V and J ends lost 4 bases and 0 bases, in that order; junction bases with no gene match: 2. CDR3 nucleotides: TGTGCCTGGACGGGACTAGCGGGAGCCTCTGGGGCCAACGTCCTGACTTTC. Its protein product is CAWTGLAGASGANVLTF.

This sequence joins TRBV12-3 or TRBV12-4 and TRBJ2-5; D is perhaps TRBD2 (7 bases). Between the trimmed V and J ends, which lost 7 bases and 4 bases, there was a span of 16 bases. The CDR3 has 14 amino acids. CDR3 in DNA: TGTGCCAGCACCCCTCGGGGAGGGGGAGAGACCCAGTACTTC. Its protein is CASTPRGGGETQYF.

The chain carries TRBV3-1 and TRBJ2-2; D gene uncertain. Germline assignment: CDR1 LGHDT and CDR2 YNNKEL (reference sequence). The V end was cut by 4 bases, the J end by 0 bases, with 12 bases between. This CDR3 is 16 amino acids long. CDR3 nucleotides: TGTGCCAGCAGCCCACCTGGAGTGCCGAACACCGGGGAGCTGTTTTTT. Amino acids: CASSPPGVPNTGELFF.

The chain combines TRBV3-1 with TRBJ1-1, with D uncertain. The CDR3 runs 12 residues. Trimming removed 4 bases from V and 4 bases from J, with 7 bases in between. Germline V gene sequence: CDR1 LGHDT, CDR2 YNNKEL (reference sequence). CDR3 protein: CASSPLGTEAFF. CDR3 nucleotides: TGTGCCAGCAGCCCTCTCGGCACTGAAGCTTTCTTT.

This clonotype has just one count. V gene TRBV25-1 combines with J gene TRBJ2-7; D is unclear. The CDR3 extends over 13 amino acids. Between the trimmed V and J ends, which lost 4 bases and 6 bases, there was a span of 13 bases. Germline lookup yields CDR1 MGHDK and CDR2 SYGVNS. CDR3 sequence: CASSAKTSSEQYF. The CDR3 bases are TGTGCCAGCAGTGCGAAGACCAGTTCCGAGCAGTACTTC.

The chain joins TRBV7-3 to TRBJ2-7, with D possibly being TRBD1 (5 bases). Germline CDR1 is SGHTA and CDR2 is FQGTGA. Trimming left V 5 bases short and J 5 bases short, with 13 bases between. The CDR3 contains 13 residues. The CDR3 sequence is CASSPRVGDEQYF. CDR3 nucleotide sequence: TGTGCCAGCAGCCCCAGGGTAGGAGACGAGCAGTACTTC.